The entry that follows covers one TCR beta chain sequence. This sample is drawn from a study of control samples from healthy donors and cancer patients. Per germline, CDR1 SGHTA and CDR2 FQGNSA. V was trimmed by 0 bases and J by 1 base, leaving 10 bases between them. The CDR3 loop spans 17 amino acids. Measured with immunoSEQ multiplex PCR; TCRdb has only the in-frame clones, and not every one. The data show tens of thousands of clones, around 91% seen once. This clonotype was obtained from a man aged 45-60 years in good health. The chain recombines TRBV7-2 with TRBJ2-6; no firm D call. The sequenced material came from blood. In DNA form, the CDR3 reads TGTGCCAGCAGCTTAGCAATCCGGACGTCTGGGGCCAACGTCCTGACTTTC. This translates into CASSLAIRTSGANVLTF.